This T cell receptor (beta chain) appears in the sequencing data of a study of regulatory T cells in long-lasting Graves disease. The CDR3 contains 15 residues. CDR1 and CDR2 from the germline V gene are SGDLS and YYNGEE. For TCR beta, libraries came from iRepertoire HTBI primers and Arm-PCR of CDR3 regions. Using its own MiXCR run on the multiplex PCR reads, TCRdb lists one record per CDR3 protein. The sample includes about 400,000 distinct CDR3 sequences, about a sixth of them seen just once. About this clonotype itself: Possible read error: a much larger clone is one base away.

As to time point: newly diagnosed GD, antithyroid drugs for less than 3 months. Following extraction of RNA from PBMCs, that RNA was used to make the TCR library. In addition, the sample was reused for a study of T cells in Graves' hyperthyroidism and ophthalmopathy.

This receptor was identified in a woman between 18 and 29 years old with Graves disease. The chain carries TRBV9 and TRBJ2-7, with 10 bases fitting TRBD2. The specimen comprised peripheral blood mononuclear cells (PBMCs), sampled at new diagnosis, from a patient treated with antithyroid drugs. CDR3 in amino acids: CTSSVGLAETYEQYF. CDR3 in DNA: TGTACCAGCAGCGTAGGACTAGCGGAAACCTACGAGCAGTACTTC.